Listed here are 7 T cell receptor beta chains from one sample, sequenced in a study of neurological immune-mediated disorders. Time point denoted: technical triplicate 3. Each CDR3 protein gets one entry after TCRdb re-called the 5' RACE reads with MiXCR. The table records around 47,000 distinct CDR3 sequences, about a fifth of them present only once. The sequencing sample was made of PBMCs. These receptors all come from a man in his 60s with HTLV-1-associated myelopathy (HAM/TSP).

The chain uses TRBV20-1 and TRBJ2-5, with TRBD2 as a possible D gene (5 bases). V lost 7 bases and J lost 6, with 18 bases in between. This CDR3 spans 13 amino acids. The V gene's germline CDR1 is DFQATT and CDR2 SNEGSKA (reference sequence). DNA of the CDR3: TGCAGTGTCGCTAGAAGCGGTCTCCAGACCCAGTACTTC. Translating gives CSVARSGLQTQYF.

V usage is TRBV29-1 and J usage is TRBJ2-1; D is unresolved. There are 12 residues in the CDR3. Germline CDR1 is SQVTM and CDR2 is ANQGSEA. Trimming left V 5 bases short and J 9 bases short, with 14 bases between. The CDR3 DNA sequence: TGCAGCGTTCCGACTCGAAGGAGTGAGCAGTTCTTC. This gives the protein CSVPTRRSEQFF.

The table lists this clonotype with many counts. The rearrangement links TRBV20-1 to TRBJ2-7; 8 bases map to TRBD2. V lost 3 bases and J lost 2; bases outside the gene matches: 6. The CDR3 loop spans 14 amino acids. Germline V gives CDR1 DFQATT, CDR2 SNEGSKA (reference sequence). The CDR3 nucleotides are TGCAGTGCTAGGGTTAGCGGGACCACCTACGAGCAGTACTTC. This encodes CSARVSGTTYEQYF.

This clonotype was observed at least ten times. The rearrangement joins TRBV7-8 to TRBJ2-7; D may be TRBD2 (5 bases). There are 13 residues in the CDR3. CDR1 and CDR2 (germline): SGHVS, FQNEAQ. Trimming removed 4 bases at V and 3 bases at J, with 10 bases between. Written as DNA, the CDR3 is TGTGCCAGCAGCTCTGGAGGTCACTACGAGCAGTACTTC. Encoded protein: CASSSGGHYEQYF.

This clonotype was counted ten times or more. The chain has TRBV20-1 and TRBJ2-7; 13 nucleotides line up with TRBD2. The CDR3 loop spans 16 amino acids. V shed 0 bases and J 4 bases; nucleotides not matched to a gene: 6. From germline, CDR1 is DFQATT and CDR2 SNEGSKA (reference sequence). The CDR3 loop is CSARDGTSGRGYEQYF. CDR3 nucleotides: TGCAGTGCTAGAGATGGAACTAGCGGGAGGGGTTACGAGCAGTACTTC.

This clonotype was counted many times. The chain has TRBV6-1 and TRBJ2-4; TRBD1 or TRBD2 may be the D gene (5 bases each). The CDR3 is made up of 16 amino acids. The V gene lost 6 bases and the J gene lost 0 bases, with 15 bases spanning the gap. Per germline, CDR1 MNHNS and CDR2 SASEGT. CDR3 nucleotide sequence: TGTGCCAGCAGGCCCAGAGGGGACCTAGCCAAAAACATTCAGTACTTC. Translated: CASRPRGDLAKNIQYF.

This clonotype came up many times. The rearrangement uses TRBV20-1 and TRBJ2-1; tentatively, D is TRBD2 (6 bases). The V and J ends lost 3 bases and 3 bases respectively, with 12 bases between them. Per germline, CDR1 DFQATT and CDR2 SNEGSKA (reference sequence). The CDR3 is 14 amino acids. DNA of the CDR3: TGCAGTGCTAGCCGCGGGGAGATCTACAATGAGCAGTTCTTC. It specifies CSASRGEIYNEQFF.